This TCR beta chain was profiled in a study of siplizumab effects on memory and regulatory T cells. This clone appeared a few times. The length of the CDR3 is 13 residues. Germline CDR1 GTSNPN, CDR2 SVGIG (reference sequence). V shed 7 bases and J shed 3 bases, with 15 bases lying between them. Assay: immunoSEQ multiplex PCR; the TCRdb copy retains only in-frame clones and omits some. Of about 87,000 clones listed, 75% to 90% are singletons. The receptor comes from a human donor in good health. V usage is TRBV30 and J usage is TRBJ1-2; maybe TRBD1 (6 bases). Input material: CD4+ T cells sorted from blood. The CDR3: CAFSRGFDYGYTF. The CDR3 coding sequence is TGTGCCTTTTCCAGGGGATTCGACTATGGCTACACCTTC.